Listed below are T cell receptor beta chains from one sample, sequenced in a study of graft-versus-host responses after intestinal transplantation. Only in-frame clones appear in the TCRdb table, and some are missing; sequencing was by immunoSEQ multiplex PCR. Of tens of thousands of clones listed, 80% to 95% were seen once; the top ten hold roughly two fifths. Sequencing used PBMCs, obtained around 37 weeks after intestinal transplant. The receptors come from a human patient who received an intestinal transplant, so some T cells may come from the graft donor. Each CDR3 is given with its conserved first and last residue. D genes are given only for firm matches. Not every row has a clone size; where given, it reads once, few, many or a size class.

J | D | size | V | DNA | CDR3
TRBJ1-1 | - | - | TRBV19 | TGTGCCAGTAGGCCGATGGGCGAGCGAAGCACTGAAGCTTTCTTT | CASRPMGERSTEAFF
TRBJ2-2 | - | - | TRBV11-3 | TGTGCCAGCAGCTTAGTCAAGGCCGGGGAGCTGTTTTTT | CASSLVKAGELFF
TRBJ1-3 | - | - | TRBV5-1 | TGCGCCAGCAGCCCCGAGACACTCAGTTTCTCTGGAAACACCATATATTTT | CASSPETLSFSGNTIYF
TRBJ2-2 | - | - | TRBV13 | TGTGCCAGCAGCTTATACGGAAACACCGGGGAGCTGTTTTTT | CASSLYGNTGELFF
TRBJ2-7 | - | - | TRBV11-3 | TGTGCCAGCAGCGGAGGTAGTATTACCCTTTCCTACGAGCAGTACTTC | CASSGGSITLSYEQYF
TRBJ2-7 | TRBD1 | - | TRBV19 | TGTGCCAGTAGTCCCCGGGACAGCGGAATGAGCGAGCAGTACTTC | CASSPRDSGMSEQYF
TRBJ2-7 | TRBD2 | - | TRBV18 | TGTGCCAGCTCACCACGACTAGCGGGAAAGCAGACCTACGAGCAGTACTTC | CASSPRLAGKQTYEQYF
TRBJ2-7 | TRBD1 | - | TRBV15 | TGTGCCACCAGCAGGTCCACAGGGGTCTACGAGCAGTACTTC | CATSRSTGVYEQYF
TRBJ1-1 | - | few | TRBV30 | TGTGCCTGGAGTGTAAGATCGATAGAAGCTTTCTTT | CAWSVRSIEAFF
TRBJ2-1 | TRBD1 | - | TRBV6-1 | TGTGCCAGCAGTGAAACCGGACAGGGGATCCCCTACAATGAGCAGTTCTTC | CASSETGQGIPYNEQFF
TRBJ2-7 | TRBD1 | - | TRBV27 | TGTGCCAGCAGGGCGGACAGGGAAAGGGTTTACGAGCAGTACTTC | CASRADRERVYEQYF
TRBJ2-5 | - | once | TRBV5-6 | TGTGCCAGCAGGTTCCGGGCAGAGACCCAGTACTTC | CASRFRAETQYF
TRBJ2-5 | TRBD1 | - | TRBV25-1 | TGTGCCAGCAGTGAGGCAGGGGGCTTTGAAGAGACCCAGTACTTC | CASSEAGGFEETQYF
TRBJ2-7 | TRBD2 | - | TRBV6-1 | TGTGCCAGCAGTGAGGGACTAGCGGAGGAATACGAGCAGTACTTC | CASSEGLAEEYEQYF
TRBJ2-1 | TRBD2 | once | TRBV9 | TGTGCCAGCAGCGGCAGCGGGAGAATCTACAATGAGCAGTTCTTC | CASSGSGRIYNEQFF
TRBJ2-2 | - | - | TRBV15 | TGTGCCACCAGCAAAGAGGAGGGGTACACCGGGGAGCTGTTTTTT | CATSKEEGYTGELFF
TRBJ2-3 | TRBD1 | - | TRBV9 | TGTGCCAGCAGCGAGGGACAGGGGAGAGATACGCAGTATTTT | CASSEGQGRDTQYF
TRBJ1-1 | - | - | TRBV5-8 | TGTGCTAGCAGGTGGGGGGCCCGTGAAGCTTTCTTT | CASRWGAREAFF
TRBJ1-1 | - | - | TRBV6-5 | TGTGCCAGCAGGGGAGATCCGAACACTGAAGCTTTCTTT | CASRGDPNTEAFF
TRBJ2-1 | - | - | TRBV19 | TGTGCCAGTAGTACCCAAGGGGGGTGGAATGAGCAGTTCTTC | CASSTQGGWNEQFF
TRBJ1-2 | - | - | TRBV2 | TGTGCCAGCAGTGAAGTGTCTCGCGGGGCGGGAATCGGCTACACCTTC | CASSEVSRGAGIGYTF
TRBJ1-1 | - | - | TRBV7-8 | TGTGCCAGCAGCTTAGTTCAAGCAAGCACTGAAGCTTTCTTT | CASSLVQASTEAFF